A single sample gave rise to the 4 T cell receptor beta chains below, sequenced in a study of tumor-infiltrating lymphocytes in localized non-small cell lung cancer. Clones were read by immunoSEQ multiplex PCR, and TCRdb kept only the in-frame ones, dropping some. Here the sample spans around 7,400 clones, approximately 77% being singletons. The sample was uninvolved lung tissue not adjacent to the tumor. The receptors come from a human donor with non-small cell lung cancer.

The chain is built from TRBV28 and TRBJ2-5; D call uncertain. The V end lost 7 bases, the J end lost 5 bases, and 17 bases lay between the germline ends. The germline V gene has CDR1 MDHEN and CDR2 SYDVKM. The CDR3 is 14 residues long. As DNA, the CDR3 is TGTGCCAGCACCGTAAACGCAGTCGGGGAGACCCAGTACTTC. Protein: CASTVNAVGETQYF. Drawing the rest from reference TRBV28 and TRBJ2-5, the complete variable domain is DVKVTQSSRYLVKRTGEKVFLECVQDMDHENMFWYRQDPGLGLRLIYFSYDVKMKEKGDIPEGYSVSREKKERFSLILESASTNQTSMYLCASTVNAVGETQYFGPGTRLLVL.

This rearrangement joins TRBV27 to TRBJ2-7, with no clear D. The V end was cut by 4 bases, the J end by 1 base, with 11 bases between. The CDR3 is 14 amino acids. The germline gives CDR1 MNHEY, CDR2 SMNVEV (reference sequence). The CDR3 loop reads CASSSGWGSYEQYF. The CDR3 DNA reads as TGTGCCAGCAGTTCCGGTTGGGGATCCTACGAGCAGTACTTC.

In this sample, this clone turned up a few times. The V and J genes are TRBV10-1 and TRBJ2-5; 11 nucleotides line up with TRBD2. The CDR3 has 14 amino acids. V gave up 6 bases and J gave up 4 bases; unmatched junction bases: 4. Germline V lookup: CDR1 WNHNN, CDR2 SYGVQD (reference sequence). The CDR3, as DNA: TGCGCCAGCAGCGCCGGGACTAGCGGAGAGACCCAGTACTTC. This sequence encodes CASSAGTSGETQYF.

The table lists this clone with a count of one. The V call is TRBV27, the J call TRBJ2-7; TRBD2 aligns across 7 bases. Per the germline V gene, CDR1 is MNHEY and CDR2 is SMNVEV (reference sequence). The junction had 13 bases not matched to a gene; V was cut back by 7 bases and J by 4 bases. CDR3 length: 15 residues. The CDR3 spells CASTTGEGPCYEQYF. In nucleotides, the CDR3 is TGTGCCAGCACCACTGGGGAGGGGCCCTGTTACGAGCAGTACTTC.